This T cell receptor beta chain derives from a study of monozygotic twins with inflammatory bowel disease. A remark on this clonotype: Its antigen is as yet unknown.

The germline V gene has CDR1 SNHLY and CDR2 FYNNEI. The CDR3 spans 14 residues. Reprocessing the 5' RACE reads, TCRdb reports a single entry for every CDR3 protein and omits DNA. The sample's table shows around 450,000 distinct CDR3 sequences. Study-wide findings and caveats: Comparison of concordant versus discordant twins revealed no difference in repertoire similarity, possibly due to limited power.

This chain joins TRBV2 and TRBJ2-2; the TCRdb call, TRBD1, lacks DNA for checking. The receptor was derived from a human donor with ulcerative colitis or Crohn's disease, or a healthy co-twin of an affected twin (not recorded which). Sequencing was performed on blood. This CDR3 reads CASKGQANTGELFF.